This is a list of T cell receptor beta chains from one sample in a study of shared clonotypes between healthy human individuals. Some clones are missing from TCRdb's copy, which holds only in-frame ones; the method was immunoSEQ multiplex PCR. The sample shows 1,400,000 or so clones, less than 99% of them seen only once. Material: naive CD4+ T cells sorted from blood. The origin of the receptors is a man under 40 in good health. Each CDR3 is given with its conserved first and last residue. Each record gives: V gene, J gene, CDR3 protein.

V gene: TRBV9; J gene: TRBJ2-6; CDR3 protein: CASSVRASGANVLTF
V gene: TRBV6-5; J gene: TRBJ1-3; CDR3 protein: CASRTQGFSGNTIYF
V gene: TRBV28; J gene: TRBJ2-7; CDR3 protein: CASSRPSLGYGEQYF
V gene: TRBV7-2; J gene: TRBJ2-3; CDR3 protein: CASSLTGTSGGTDTQYF
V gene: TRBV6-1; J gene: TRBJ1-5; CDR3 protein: CASKGGQGAHQPQHF
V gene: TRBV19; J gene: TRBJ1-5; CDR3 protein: CASSRSDRDQPQHF
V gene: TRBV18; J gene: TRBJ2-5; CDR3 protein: CASSPTHETQYF
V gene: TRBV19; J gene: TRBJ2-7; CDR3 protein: CASTLRQGLSNEQYF
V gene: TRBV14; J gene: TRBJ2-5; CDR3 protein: CASSPSLVETQYF
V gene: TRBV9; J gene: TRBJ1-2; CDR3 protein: CASSVAEVGNYGYTF
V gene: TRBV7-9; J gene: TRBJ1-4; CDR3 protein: CASSLDSGLNEKLFF
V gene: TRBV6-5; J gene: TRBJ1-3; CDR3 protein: CASTITATSGNTIYF
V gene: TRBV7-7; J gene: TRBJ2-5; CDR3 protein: CASSYLYQETQYF
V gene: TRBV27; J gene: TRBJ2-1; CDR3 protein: CASQQRRTYNEQFF
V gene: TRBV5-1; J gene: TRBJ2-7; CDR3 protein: CASSGRTGATIYEQYF
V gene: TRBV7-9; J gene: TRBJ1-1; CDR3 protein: CASSSGTEAFF
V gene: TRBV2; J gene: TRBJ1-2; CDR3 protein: CASSELGTGSKYGYTF
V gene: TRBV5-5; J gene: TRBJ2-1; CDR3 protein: CASSLGQLGRGEQFF
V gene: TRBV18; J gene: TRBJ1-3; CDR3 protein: CASSPSAGNTIYF
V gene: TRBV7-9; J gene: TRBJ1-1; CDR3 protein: CASSLGAGPTEAFF
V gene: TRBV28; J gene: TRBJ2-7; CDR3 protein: CASSSWAWGRGYEQYF
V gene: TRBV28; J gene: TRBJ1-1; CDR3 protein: CASSLSTEAFF
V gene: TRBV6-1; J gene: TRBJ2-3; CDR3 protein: CASAQVAGNTDTQYF
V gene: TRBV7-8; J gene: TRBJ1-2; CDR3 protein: CASSLAESYGYTF
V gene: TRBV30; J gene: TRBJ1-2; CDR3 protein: CAWSVLDGYTF
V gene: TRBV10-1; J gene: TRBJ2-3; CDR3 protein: CASSKQTSNTDTQYF
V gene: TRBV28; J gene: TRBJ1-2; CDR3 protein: CASSSPTGGYTF
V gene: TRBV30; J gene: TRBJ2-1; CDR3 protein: CAHGSSYNEQFF
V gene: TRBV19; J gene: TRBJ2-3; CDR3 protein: CASSSEVGGRLTDTQYF
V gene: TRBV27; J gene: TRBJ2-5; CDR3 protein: CASSPRGRETQYF
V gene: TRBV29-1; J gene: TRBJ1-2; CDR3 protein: CSARTEGYGYTF
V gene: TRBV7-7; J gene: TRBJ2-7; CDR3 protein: CASSSGTPSEQYF
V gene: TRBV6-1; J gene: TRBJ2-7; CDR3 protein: CASSEPRAGGYEQYF
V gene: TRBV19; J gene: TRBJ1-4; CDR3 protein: CASSRRDNSNEKLFF
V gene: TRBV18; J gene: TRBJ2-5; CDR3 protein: CASSKREGRETQYF
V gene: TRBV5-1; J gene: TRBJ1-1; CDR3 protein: CASSFGTGVVDTEAFF
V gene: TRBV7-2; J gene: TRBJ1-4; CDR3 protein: CASSPTGFREKLFF
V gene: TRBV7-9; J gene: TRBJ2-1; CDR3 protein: CASSLGLRDNEQFF
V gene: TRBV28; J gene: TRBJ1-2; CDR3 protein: CASSSSLTRLYYGYTF
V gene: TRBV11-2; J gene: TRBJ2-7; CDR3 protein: CASSLSGNEQYF
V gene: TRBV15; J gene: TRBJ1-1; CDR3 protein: CATSSTGLNMNTEAFF
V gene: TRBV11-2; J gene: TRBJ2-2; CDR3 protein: CASSTVGGSTGELFF
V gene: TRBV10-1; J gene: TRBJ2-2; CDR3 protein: CASSESGKAKGELFF
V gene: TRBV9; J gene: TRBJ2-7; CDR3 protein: CASSGGQGFYGEQYF
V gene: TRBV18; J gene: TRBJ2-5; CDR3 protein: CASSPPAGYQETQYF
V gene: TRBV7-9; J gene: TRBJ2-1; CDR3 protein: CASSLPGTPYNEQFF
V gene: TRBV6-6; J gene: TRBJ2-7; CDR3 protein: CASIDRDRGDYEQYF
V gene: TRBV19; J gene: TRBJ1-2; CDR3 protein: CASSTLPTGSDYGYTF
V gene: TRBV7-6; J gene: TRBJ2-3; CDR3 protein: CASSLDQPGLADRTDTQYF
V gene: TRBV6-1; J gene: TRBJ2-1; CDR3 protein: CASSEAPRRGNEQFF
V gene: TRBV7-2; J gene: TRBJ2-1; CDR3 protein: CASSRTGGSEQFF